This T cell receptor (beta chain) came from a study of T cell responses to AZD1222 COVID-19 vaccine. Second-dose intervals of approximately 4 or approximately 12 weeks were pooled. General observations from the study: Baseline seropositives among AZD1222 recipients totaled only six. Spike-specific TCR depth and breadth grew after two AZD1222 doses.

V was trimmed by 0 bases and J by 9 bases, leaving 15 bases between them. This CDR3 has 15 amino acids. Germline loops: CDR1 GTSNPN, CDR2 SVGIG (reference sequence). The repertoire was sequenced with immunoSEQ multiplex PCR; TCRdb's copy has only in-frame clones and lacks some. The sample gives about 25,000 clones, about nine tenths of which show up once; over 30% is in the top ten. On this clone itself: What it binds is not known.

Sequenced material: peripheral blood, taken 28 days after the second AZD1222 dose. The receptor comes from an adult who received the AZD1222 COVID-19 vaccine. The chain uses TRBV30 and TRBJ1-6; weak D call: TRBD1 (5 bases). For the CDR3, the DNA is TGTGCCTGGAGTGTGGCCCTTGGGGGGACTTCACCCCTCCACTTT. Translated: CAWSVALGGTSPLHF.